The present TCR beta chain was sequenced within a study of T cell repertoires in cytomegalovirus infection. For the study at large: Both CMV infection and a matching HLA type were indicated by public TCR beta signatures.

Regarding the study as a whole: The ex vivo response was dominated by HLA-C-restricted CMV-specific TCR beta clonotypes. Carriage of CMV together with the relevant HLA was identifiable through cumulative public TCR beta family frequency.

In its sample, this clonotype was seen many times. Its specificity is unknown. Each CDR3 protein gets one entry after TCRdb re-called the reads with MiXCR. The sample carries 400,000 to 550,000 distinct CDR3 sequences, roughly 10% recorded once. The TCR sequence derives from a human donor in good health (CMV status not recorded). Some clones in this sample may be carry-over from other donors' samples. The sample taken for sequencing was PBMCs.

For the CDR3, the DNA is TGTGCCAGCAACGACAGGCGCTCTGGAAACACCATATATTTT. This encodes CASNDRRSGNTIYF. J is TRBJ1-3 and V is TRBV7-9; D is perhaps TRBD1 (6 bases). Germline V gives CDR1 SEHNR, CDR2 FQNEAQ (reference sequence). V lost 7 bases to trimming and J lost 0 bases, with 10 bases between them. The CDR3 runs 14 residues.